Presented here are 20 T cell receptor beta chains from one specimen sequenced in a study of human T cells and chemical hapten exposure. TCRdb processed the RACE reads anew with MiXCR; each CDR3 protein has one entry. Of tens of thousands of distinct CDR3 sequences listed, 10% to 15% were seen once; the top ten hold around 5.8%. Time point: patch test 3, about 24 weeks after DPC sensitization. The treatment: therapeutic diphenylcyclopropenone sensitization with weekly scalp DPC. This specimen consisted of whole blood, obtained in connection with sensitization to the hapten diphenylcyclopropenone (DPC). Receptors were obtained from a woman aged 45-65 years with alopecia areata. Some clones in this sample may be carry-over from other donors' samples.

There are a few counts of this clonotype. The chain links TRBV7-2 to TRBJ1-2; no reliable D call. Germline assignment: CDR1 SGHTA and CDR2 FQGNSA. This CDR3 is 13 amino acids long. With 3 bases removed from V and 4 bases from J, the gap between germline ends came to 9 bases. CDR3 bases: TGTGCCAGCAGCTTCGCCGGCTCCTATGGCTACACCTTC. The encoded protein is CASSFAGSYGYTF.

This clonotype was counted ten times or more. The DNA for the CDR3 is TGTGCCAGCTCCCAACAGGGGGCCTTTGCCACAGATACGCAGTATTTT. Translated: CASSQQGAFATDTQYF. The chain couples TRBV18 to TRBJ2-3; 9 nucleotides agree with TRBD1. V shed 6 bases and J 2 bases; nucleotides not matched to a gene: 9. CDR1 and CDR2 (germline): KGHSH, LQKENI. The CDR3 is 16 residues long.

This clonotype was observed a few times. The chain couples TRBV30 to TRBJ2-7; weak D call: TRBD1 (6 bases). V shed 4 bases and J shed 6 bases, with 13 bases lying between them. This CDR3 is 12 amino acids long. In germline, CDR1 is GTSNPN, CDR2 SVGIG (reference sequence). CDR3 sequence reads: CAWNSGAAEQYF. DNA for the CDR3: TGTGCCTGGAACTCAGGGGCAGCCGAGCAGTACTTC.

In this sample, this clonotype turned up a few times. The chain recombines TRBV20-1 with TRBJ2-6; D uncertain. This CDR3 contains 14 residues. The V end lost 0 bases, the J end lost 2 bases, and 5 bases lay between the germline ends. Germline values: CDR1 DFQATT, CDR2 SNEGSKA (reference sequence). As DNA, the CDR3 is TGCAGTGCTAGAGAAGTCCCTGGGGCCAACGTCCTGACTTTC. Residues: CSAREVPGANVLTF.

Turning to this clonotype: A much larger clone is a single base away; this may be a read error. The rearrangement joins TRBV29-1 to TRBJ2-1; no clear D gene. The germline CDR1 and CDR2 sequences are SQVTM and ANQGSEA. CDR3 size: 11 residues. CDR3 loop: CSVRVNNGQFF. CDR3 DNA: TGCAGCGTTCGTGTTAACAATGGGCAGTTCTTC.

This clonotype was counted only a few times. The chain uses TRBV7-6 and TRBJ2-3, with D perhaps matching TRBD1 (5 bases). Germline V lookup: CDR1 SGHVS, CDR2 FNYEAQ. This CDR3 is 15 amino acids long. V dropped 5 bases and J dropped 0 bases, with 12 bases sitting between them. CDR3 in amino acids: CASSLATASTDTQYF. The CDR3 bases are TGTGCCAGCAGCCTCGCGACAGCTAGCACAGATACGCAGTATTTT.

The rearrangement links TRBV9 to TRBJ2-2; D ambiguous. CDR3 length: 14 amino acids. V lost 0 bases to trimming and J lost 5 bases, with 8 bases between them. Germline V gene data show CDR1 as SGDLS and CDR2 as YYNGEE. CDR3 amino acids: CASSVGGETGELFF. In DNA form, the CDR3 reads TGTGCCAGCAGCGTAGGGGGTGAGACCGGGGAGCTGTTTTTT. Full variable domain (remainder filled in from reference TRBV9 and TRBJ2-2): DSGVTQTPKHLITATGQRVTLRCSPRSGDLSVYWYQQSLDQGLQFLIQYYNGEERAKGNILERFSAQQFPDLHSELNLSSLELGDSALYFCASSVGGETGELFFGEGSRLTVL.

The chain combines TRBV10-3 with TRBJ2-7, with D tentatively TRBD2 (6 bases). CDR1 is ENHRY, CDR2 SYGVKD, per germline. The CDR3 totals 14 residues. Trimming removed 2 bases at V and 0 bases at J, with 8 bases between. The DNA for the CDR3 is TGTGCCATCAGTGAGGGGGGGAGCTCCTACGAGCAGTACTTC. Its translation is CAISEGGSSYEQYF.

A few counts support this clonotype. DNA of the CDR3: TGTGCCAGCAGTTCTCCCATTTCCGGACTAGCGGGAGATATTGAGCAGTTCTTC. This gives the protein CASSSPISGLAGDIEQFF. The gene calls are TRBV12-3 or TRBV12-4 and TRBJ2-1; 13 nucleotides agree with TRBD2. Trimming at V came to 4 bases and at J to 9 bases, leaving 15 bases not matched to a gene. The CDR3 is made up of 18 amino acids.

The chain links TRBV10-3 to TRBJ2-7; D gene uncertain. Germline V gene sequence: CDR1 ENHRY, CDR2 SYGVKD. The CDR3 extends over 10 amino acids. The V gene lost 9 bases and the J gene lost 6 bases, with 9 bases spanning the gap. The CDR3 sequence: CAMGPSEQYF. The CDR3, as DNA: TGTGCCATGGGTCCTTCCGAGCAGTACTTC.

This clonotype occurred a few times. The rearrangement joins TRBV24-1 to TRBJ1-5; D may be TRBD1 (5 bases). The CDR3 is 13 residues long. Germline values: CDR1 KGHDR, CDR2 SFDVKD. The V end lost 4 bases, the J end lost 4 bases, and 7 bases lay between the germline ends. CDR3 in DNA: TGTGCCACCAGTGACAGGGTGAATCAGCCCCAGCATTTT. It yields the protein CATSDRVNQPQHF.

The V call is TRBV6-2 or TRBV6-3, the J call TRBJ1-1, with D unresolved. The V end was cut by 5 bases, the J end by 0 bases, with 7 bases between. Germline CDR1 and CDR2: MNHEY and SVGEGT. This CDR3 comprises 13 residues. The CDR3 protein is CASSNQVNTEAFF. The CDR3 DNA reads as TGTGCCAGCAGTAACCAGGTGAACACTGAAGCTTTCTTT.

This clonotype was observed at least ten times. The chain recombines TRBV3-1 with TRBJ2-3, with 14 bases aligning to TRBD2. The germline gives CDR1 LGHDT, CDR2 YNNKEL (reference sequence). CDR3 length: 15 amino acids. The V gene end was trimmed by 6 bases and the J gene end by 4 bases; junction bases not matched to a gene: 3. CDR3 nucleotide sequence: TGTGCCAGCAGTCCGGGACTAGCGGGAGCAGATACGCAGTATTTT. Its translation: CASSPGLAGADTQYF.

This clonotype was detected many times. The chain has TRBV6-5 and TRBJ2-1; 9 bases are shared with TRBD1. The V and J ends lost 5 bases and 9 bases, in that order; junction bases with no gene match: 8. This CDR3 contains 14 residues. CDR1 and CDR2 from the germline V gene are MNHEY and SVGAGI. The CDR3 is CASSQGQGFGEQFF. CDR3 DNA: TGTGCCAGCAGTCAGGGACAGGGTTTCGGTGAGCAGTTCTTC.

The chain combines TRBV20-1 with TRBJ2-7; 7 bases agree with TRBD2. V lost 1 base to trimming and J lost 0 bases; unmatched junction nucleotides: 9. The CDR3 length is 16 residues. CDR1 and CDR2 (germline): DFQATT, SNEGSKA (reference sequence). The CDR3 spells CSARVAGVVNSYEQYF. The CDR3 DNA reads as TGCAGTGCTAGAGTGGCGGGAGTAGTAAACTCCTACGAGCAGTACTTC.

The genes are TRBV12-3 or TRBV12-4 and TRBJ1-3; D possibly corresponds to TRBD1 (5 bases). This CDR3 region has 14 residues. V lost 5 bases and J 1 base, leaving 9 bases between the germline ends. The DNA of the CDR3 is TGTGCCAGCAGTCTCGCAGGGTCTGGAAACACCATATATTTT. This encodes CASSLAGSGNTIYF.

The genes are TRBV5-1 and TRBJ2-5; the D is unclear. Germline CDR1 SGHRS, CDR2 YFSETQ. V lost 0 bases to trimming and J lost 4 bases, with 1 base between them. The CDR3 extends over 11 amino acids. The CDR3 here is CASSLVETQYF. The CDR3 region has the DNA TGCGCCAGCAGCTTGGTAGAGACCCAGTACTTC.

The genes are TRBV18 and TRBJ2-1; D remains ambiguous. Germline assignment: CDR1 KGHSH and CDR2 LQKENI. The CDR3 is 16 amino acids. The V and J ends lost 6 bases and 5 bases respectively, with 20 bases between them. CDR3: CASSQYGPGLDNEQFF. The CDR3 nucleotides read TGTGCCAGCTCCCAGTATGGGCCCGGTTTGGACAATGAGCAGTTCTTC.

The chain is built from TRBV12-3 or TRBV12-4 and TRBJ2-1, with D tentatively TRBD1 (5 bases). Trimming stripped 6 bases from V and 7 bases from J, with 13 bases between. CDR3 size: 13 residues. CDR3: CASRLDISNEQFF. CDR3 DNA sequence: TGTGCCAGCAGGCTGGACATCTCTAATGAGCAGTTCTTC.

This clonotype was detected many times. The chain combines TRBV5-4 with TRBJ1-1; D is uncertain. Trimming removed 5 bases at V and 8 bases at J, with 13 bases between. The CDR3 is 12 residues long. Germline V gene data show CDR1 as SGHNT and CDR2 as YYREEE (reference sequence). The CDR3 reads CASSPNPGEAFF. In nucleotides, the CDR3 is TGTGCCAGCAGTCCTAATCCCGGGGAAGCTTTCTTT. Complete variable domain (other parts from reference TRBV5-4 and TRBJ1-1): ETGVTQSPTHLIKTRGQQVTLRCSSQSGHNTVSWYQQALGQGPQFIFQYYREEENGRGNFPPRFSGLQFPNYSSELNVNALELDDSALYLCASSPNPGEAFFGQGTRLTVV.